The sequence of this T cell receptor (beta chain) was determined in a study of control samples from healthy donors and cancer patients. Assay used: immunoSEQ multiplex PCR; TCRdb lists only in-frame clones, some missing. Here the sample spans 95,000 to 130,000 clones, roughly 93% being singletons. Germline-derived CDR1 and CDR2 are SGHRS and YFSETQ. This CDR3 region has 15 residues. After removal of 7 bases from V and 6 bases from J, the junction contained 12 bases not matched to a gene. The sequence was collected from a man aged 30 to 45 in good health. The sequencing sample was made of blood. The V call is TRBV5-1, the J call TRBJ2-1; 8 positions agree with TRBD1. The CDR3 loop is CASRGSDRGTNEQFF. The CDR3 region has the DNA TGCGCCAGCCGTGGGTCAGACAGGGGAACCAATGAGCAGTTCTTC.